The 26 T cell receptor beta chains listed next were all sequenced from one sample in a study of cytomegalovirus exposure and HLA in healthy donors. The PCR used 60 Vbeta and 13 Jbeta primers. Some clones are missing from TCRdb's copy, which holds only in-frame ones; the method was immunoSEQ multiplex PCR. The sample holds over 200,000 clones, 70% to 85% seen once. Sequenced sample: PBMCs. The receptors come from a woman in her thirties or forties in good health and CMV-seronegative.

The gene calls are TRBV6-5 and TRBJ1-4; maybe TRBD1 (5 bases). This CDR3 is built from 14 residues. Trimming took off 5 bases at V and 4 bases at J, with 11 bases between the two ends. The V gene's germline CDR1 is MNHEY and CDR2 SVGAGI. CDR3 DNA: TGTGCCAGCAGTCTGTGGGGGGGTAATGAAAAACTGTTTTTT. It encodes CASSLWGGNEKLFF.

V gene TRBV28 combines with J gene TRBJ1-5; 7 bases align to TRBD1. The CDR3 runs 17 residues. The J segment lost 4 bases and the V segment lost 8 bases, leaving 17 bases of the junction unmatched. Germline V gene lookup returns CDR1 MDHEN and CDR2 SYDVKM. The CDR3 region has the DNA TGTGCCAGCTTAGGGGGCGGTCAAGGACAGCTTAATCAGCCCCAGCATTTT. Protein: CASLGGGQGQLNQPQHF.

The chain is built from TRBV7-2 and TRBJ2-7; no definite D call. Trimming left V 5 bases short and J 3 bases short, with 14 bases between. The V gene's germline CDR1 is SGHTA and CDR2 FQGNSA. The CDR3 runs to 14 residues. CDR3 DNA: TGTGCCAGCAGCCCCGTTGGTGCGGACTACGAGCAGTACTTC. As protein: CASSPVGADYEQYF.

The V and J genes are TRBV21-1 and TRBJ2-2; the table's TRBD2 call for D was not verified on the DNA. TRBV21-1 is a pseudogene segment. The CDR3 length is 19 residues. CDR3 nucleotides: TGTGCCAGCAGCGTCCAACTAGCGGGGGGCCCTGATAACACCGGGGAGCTGTTTTTT. Translated, it gives CASSVQLAGGPDNTGELFF.

This chain joins TRBV5-6 and TRBJ2-7; D ambiguous. The CDR3 has 13 residues. V dropped 4 bases and J dropped 6 bases, with 14 bases sitting between them. Germline CDR1 SGHDT, CDR2 YYEEEE. The CDR3 bases are TGTGCCAGCAGCCGCGACCGAGAGGCCGAGCAGTACTTC. It specifies CASSRDREAEQYF.

This chain joins TRBV9 and TRBJ2-7; no definite D call. Germline V gene lookup returns CDR1 SGDLS and CDR2 YYNGEE. This CDR3 is built from 14 residues. Trimming pared 0 bases from V and 1 base from J, leaving 8 bases between. The CDR3 is CASSVGAQSYEQYF. CDR3 nucleotides: TGTGCCAGCAGCGTAGGGGCCCAGTCCTACGAGCAGTACTTC.

The chain recombines TRBV18 with TRBJ2-7, with 9 bases aligning to TRBD1. The V segment lost 3 bases and the J segment 4 bases; nucleotides outside the gene matches: 7. There are 15 residues in the CDR3. Germline-derived CDR1 and CDR2 are KGHSH and LQKENI. The CDR3 spells CASSPTTGGGYEQYF. CDR3 coding DNA: TGTGCCAGCTCACCGACGACAGGGGGGGGGTACGAGCAGTACTTC.

The chain recombines TRBV5-5 with TRBJ1-2; D remains ambiguous. This CDR3 comprises 14 residues. Germline V gene lookup returns CDR1 SGHKS and CDR2 YYEKEE (reference sequence). V dropped 5 bases and J dropped 0 bases, with 11 bases sitting between them. The DNA for the CDR3 is TGTGCCAGCAGAAGATCCCCAGCTAACTATGGCTACACCTTC. Encoded protein: CASRRSPANYGYTF.

This clone was detected a few times. The rearrangement joins TRBV6-6 to TRBJ1-6; D call uncertain. The CDR3 is 14 residues long. Germline lookup yields CDR1 MNHNY and CDR2 SVGAGI (reference sequence). Trimming shortened V by 8 bases and J by 4 bases, and 12 bases separated the two germline ends. The CDR3 coding sequence is TGTGCCAGCCAACGGTCCCTTTATAATTCACCCCTCCACTTT. Protein sequence: CASQRSLYNSPLHF.

V usage is TRBV6-1 and J usage is TRBJ2-5, with D perhaps matching TRBD1 (6 bases). V gave up 3 bases and J gave up 2 bases, with 10 bases separating them. CDR3 length equals 14 residues. Germline values: CDR1 MNHNS, CDR2 SASEGT. CDR3 nucleotides: TGTGCCAGCAGTGACCGAGGGGGTCAAGAGACCCAGTACTTC. This sequence encodes CASSDRGGQETQYF.

The V call is TRBV11-3, the J call TRBJ1-1; no clear D gene. CDR3 size: 14 residues. The V and J ends lost 2 bases and 1 base respectively, with 8 bases between them. CDR1 SGHNT and CDR2 YENEEA come from the germline V gene. The CDR3: CASSLTGSNTEAFF. DNA for the CDR3: TGTGCCAGCAGCTTAACCGGGTCGAACACTGAAGCTTTCTTT.

This chain joins TRBV5-1 and TRBJ2-1; the D gene is possibly TRBD1 (5 bases). This CDR3 region has 15 residues. Germline V gene data show CDR1 as SGHRS and CDR2 as YFSETQ. The V and J ends lost 4 bases and 5 bases respectively, with 16 bases between them. The CDR3 DNA is TGCGCCAGCAGCCCCGGACATAACCTCCACAATGAGCAGTTCTTC. It is translated as CASSPGHNLHNEQFF.

This clone was counted a single time. The junction does not match germline at one end; this may be a read error. The chain couples TRBV5-1 to TRBJ2-1, with 7 bases identical to TRBD2. Germline values: CDR1 SGHRS, CDR2 YFSETQ. CDR3 size: 16 residues. CDR3 region: CASSLRVAGVYNGQFF. DNA of the CDR3: TGCGCCAGCAGCTTGAGAGTCGCGGGGGTCTACAATGGGCAGTTCTTC.

The chain joins TRBV6-6 to TRBJ1-2; the D gene is possibly TRBD1 (5 bases). Looked up from germline, CDR1 is MNHNY and CDR2 is SVGAGI (reference sequence). V lost 2 bases to trimming and J lost 3 bases, with 10 bases between them. There are 14 residues in the CDR3. The CDR3 protein is CASSYQGLHYGYTF. CDR3 DNA: TGTGCCAGCAGTTACCAGGGACTTCACTATGGCTACACCTTC.

V is TRBV7-2 and J is TRBJ2-7; 11 bases align to TRBD1. CDR3 length: 14 residues. Per germline, CDR1 SGHTA and CDR2 FQGNSA. J gave up 8 bases and V 3 bases, and 6 bases lay outside the gene matches. CDR3 amino acids: CASSLWDRGNKQYF. The CDR3 bases are TGTGCCAGCAGCTTGTGGGACAGGGGGAACAAGCAGTACTTC.

This chain connects TRBV4-1 to TRBJ2-5, with 10 bases fitting TRBD2. The CDR3 contains 15 residues. Germline loops: CDR1 MGHRA, CDR2 YSYEKL. V trimming: 1 base; J trimming: 1 base; junction bases outside the gene matches: 0. The CDR3, as DNA: TGCGCCAGCAGCCAAGGACTAGCGGGCCAAGAGACCCAGTACTTC. Its protein is CASSQGLAGQETQYF.

The V call is TRBV13, the J call TRBJ1-2, with TRBD1 matching over 9 bases. V was clipped by 7 bases and J by 8 bases; unmatched bases: 14. CDR1 PRHDT and CDR2 FYEKMQ come from the germline V gene (reference sequence). The CDR3 spans 15 residues. The CDR3 DNA reads TGTGCCAGCACCCACGGGACAGGGCCCACTGGGGGCTACACCTTC. Translation gives CASTHGTGPTGGYTF.

The chain couples TRBV11-2 to TRBJ1-1, with D maybe TRBD1 (6 bases). The CDR3 runs to 16 residues. Germline V CDR1 and CDR2: SGHAT, FQNNGV. The germline V and J ends were trimmed by 1 base and 3 bases, with 15 bases remaining between them. This CDR3 is CASSLGSGQGYTEAFF. For the CDR3, the DNA is TGTGCCAGCAGCTTAGGGTCGGGTCAGGGGTACACTGAAGCTTTCTTT.

This rearrangement joins TRBV28 to TRBJ2-5; 10 bases map to TRBD1. The germline CDR1 and CDR2 sequences are MDHEN and SYDVKM. The CDR3 consists of 15 residues. V shed 6 bases, J shed 9 bases, and the junction held 13 bases outside the gene matches. The CDR3 nucleotides are TGTGCCAGCAGCCCAGGGGACAGGGGCTCGAAGGCCCAGTACTTC. It codes for CASSPGDRGSKAQYF.

This chain links TRBV5-1 with TRBJ2-7; no clear D gene. CDR3 length equals 15 residues. V was clipped by 2 bases and J by 2 bases, with 14 bases between them. Germline lookup yields CDR1 SGHRS and CDR2 YFSETQ. CDR3 sequence reads: CASSLLQRETYEQYF. The DNA for the CDR3 is TGCGCCAGCAGCTTATTACAGAGAGAAACCTACGAGCAGTACTTC.

CDR3 protein: CASIDRASDTQYF. CDR3 in DNA: TGTGCCAGCATCGACAGGGCGAGCGATACGCAGTATTTT. The gene calls are TRBV7-2 and TRBJ2-3, with 7 bases lining up with TRBD1. Germline V CDR1 and CDR2: SGHTA, FQGNSA. Trimming took 7 bases from V and 6 from J; bases not matched to a gene: 7. The CDR3 length is 13 residues.

The chain employs TRBV7-2 and TRBJ2-7; D is ambiguous. The CDR3 covers 14 residues. V dropped 3 bases and J dropped 0 bases, with 9 bases sitting between them. Germline lookup yields CDR1 SGHTA and CDR2 FQGNSA. The CDR3 sequence is CASSFGGTSYEQYF. The CDR3 DNA is TGTGCCAGCAGCTTTGGCGGAACCTCCTACGAGCAGTACTTC. Full variable domain (missing parts from reference TRBV7-2 and TRBJ2-7): GAGVSQSPSNKVTEKGKDVELRCDPISGHTALYWYRQSLGQGLEFLIYFQGNSAPDKSGLPSDRFSAERTGGSVSTLTIQRTQQEDSAVYLCASSFGGTSYEQYFGPGTRLTVT.

This chain joins TRBV27 and TRBJ2-5; the D gene is possibly TRBD2 (6 bases). The CDR3 loop spans 15 amino acids. V shed 0 bases and J shed 2 bases, with 10 bases lying between them. Per germline, CDR1 MNHEY and CDR2 SMNVEV (reference sequence). The CDR3 here is CASSLSPGVQETQYF. CDR3 nucleotides: TGTGCCAGCAGTTTATCCCCGGGAGTACAAGAGACCCAGTACTTC.

The CDR3 region is CAWSLSDSTYGYTF. CDR3 sequence (DNA): TGTGCCTGGAGTTTGTCGGACAGTACCTATGGCTACACCTTC. This chain connects TRBV30 to TRBJ1-2, with D perhaps matching TRBD1 (6 bases). CDR1 GTSNPN and CDR2 SVGIG come from the germline V gene (reference sequence). CDR3 length: 14 amino acids. The V end was cut by 2 bases, the J end by 4 bases, with 14 bases between.

The chain joins TRBV25-1 to TRBJ1-1; D remains ambiguous. The V end lost 4 bases, the J end lost 0 bases, and 6 bases lay between the germline ends. CDR1 is MGHDK, CDR2 SYGVNS, per germline. The CDR3 sequence is 13 residues long. The DNA for the CDR3 is TGTGCCAGCAGTGTCCACATGAACACTGAAGCTTTCTTT. Its translation: CASSVHMNTEAFF.

This chain joins TRBV15 and TRBJ2-5; a possible D gene is TRBD2 (6 bases). Germline values: CDR1 LNHNV, CDR2 YYDKDF (reference sequence). V lost 3 bases and J lost 7, with 15 bases in between. The CDR3 spans 14 residues. The CDR3 bases are TGTGCCACCAGCAGGGGCCGAGAGGGAGGGACCCAGTACTTC. Translation gives CATSRGREGGTQYF.